This T cell receptor (beta chain) was identified during a study of regulatory T cells in long-lasting Graves disease. Study outcomes and limitations: Persistent disease showed a preference for TRBV28, TRBJ1-2 and TRBJ2-5. TCR diversity in persistent Graves' patients was below that of newly diagnosed ones.

The CDR3 consists of 11 residues. V was cut by 6 bases and J by 8 bases, with 13 bases left in between. Per the germline V gene, CDR1 is DFQATT and CDR2 is SNEGSKA (reference sequence). The time point: newly diagnosed GD, antithyroid drugs for less than 3 months. Isolated PBMC RNA provided the starting material for the TCR library. This clonotype was counted ten times or more. No antigen is known for it. Construction of the TCR beta libraries employed iRepertoire HTBI primers in conjunction with Arm-PCR of CDR3 regions. One entry per CDR3 protein, called by TCRdb with MiXCR from the multiplex PCR reads. The data contain hundreds of thousands of distinct CDR3 sequences, 16% of them singletons. These data were also reused for a study on T cells in Graves' hyperthyroidism and ophthalmopathy. This second study notes: On the basis of clinical symptoms, serum thyroxine and TRAb, thyroid ultrasound and orbital computed tomography, diagnoses were made. Most thyroid clonotypes that were expanded above 0.001 also turned up in blood.

The specimen was peripheral blood mononuclear cells (PBMCs), collected at new diagnosis, from a patient treated with antithyroid drugs. This clonotype was sampled from a man aged 35 to 55 with Graves disease. The V gene is TRBV20-1, the J gene TRBJ1-1; D remains unclear. CDR3 in DNA: TGCAGTGCCGGCTTGGTCCGCGAAGCTTTCTTT. Its translation: CSAGLVREAFF.